The 20 T cell receptor beta chains in this list originate from one sample, sequenced in a study of cytomegalovirus exposure and HLA in healthy donors. Primers for the PCR totalled 60 Vbeta and 13 Jbeta. Profiling relied on immunoSEQ multiplex PCR, and the TCRdb table lists in-frame clones only, not all of them. Seen here are 99,000 or so clones, roughly 80% observed once, and the top ten hold 7.5% to 10%. Sequencing was carried out using PBMCs. These receptors were obtained from a woman aged 40 to 49 in good health and CMV-seropositive.

This chain joins TRBV18 and TRBJ1-1; unclear D gene. V was pared by 0 bases and J by 5 bases, with 7 bases between. This CDR3 spans 13 amino acids. CDR1 is KGHSH, CDR2 LQKENI, per germline. The CDR3 DNA reads as TGTGCCAGCTCACCACCGTCGTTGACTGAAGCTTTCTTT. It codes for CASSPPSLTEAFF.

This clone showed up just a few times. J is TRBJ1-2 and V is TRBV12-1; the table assigns TRBD1, which was not confirmed against the DNA. TRBV12-1 is designated a pseudogene. The CDR3 is 18 residues long. CDR3 in DNA: TGTGCCAGCAGGTCCGAACAGGGGGCCGCCGTTTTTTGCTATGGCTACACCTTC. Its translation is CASRSEQGAAVFCYGYTF.

This CDR3 is CAWTGGGETQYF. As DNA, the CDR3 is TGTGCCTGGACAGGGGGAGGGGAGACCCAGTACTTC. The chain combines TRBV28 with TRBJ2-5; TRBD1 matches at 10 bases. The CDR3 covers 12 residues. Germline trimming cut 11 bases from V and 5 bases from J; bases unmatched to any gene: 5. The V gene's germline CDR1 is MDHEN and CDR2 SYDVKM. The variable domain in full, completed from reference TRBV28 and TRBJ2-5, reads DVKVTQSSRYLVKRTGEKVFLECVQDMDHENMFWYRQDPGLGLRLIYFSYDVKMKEKGDIPEGYSVSREKKERFSLILESASTNQTSMYLCAWTGGGETQYFGPGTRLLVL.

In its sample, this clone was seen a few times. V gene TRBV4-1 combines with J gene TRBJ2-7; 7 bases are shared with TRBD1. The CDR3 loop spans 17 amino acids. Germline trimming cut 0 bases from V and 3 bases from J; bases unmatched to any gene: 11. Germline-derived CDR1 and CDR2 are MGHRA and YSYEKL. The CDR3 is CASSQEPRQGKDYEQYF. The CDR3 region has the DNA TGCGCCAGCAGCCAAGAACCCCGACAGGGAAAGGACTACGAGCAGTACTTC.

For this clone: A read error may account for a junction end that differs from germline. V is TRBV7-9 and J is TRBJ1-2; no clear D gene. Per the germline V gene, CDR1 is SEHNR and CDR2 is FQNEAQ (reference sequence). This CDR3 region has 13 residues. CDR3 bases: TGTTCCAGCAGCGAGATTTCCTTCTATGGCTACACCTTC. This encodes CSSSEISFYGYTF.

This clone was recorded only once. The chain is built from TRBV11-2 and TRBJ1-6; weak D call: TRBD1 (5 bases). V gave up 3 bases and J gave up 6 bases, with 15 bases separating them. Looked up from germline, CDR1 is SGHAT and CDR2 is FQNNGV. The CDR3 runs to 16 residues. The CDR3 bases are TGTGCCAGCAGCTTTCATAGGCGGGGACTTAATTCACCCCTCCACTTT. Translated: CASSFHRRGLNSPLHF.

J is TRBJ1-3 and V is TRBV29-1; possibly TRBD1 for D (5 bases). CDR3 size: 14 residues. The germline CDR1 and CDR2 sequences are SQVTM and ANQGSEA. V was shortened by 4 bases and J by 0 bases, with 10 bases between the two germline ends. The CDR3 bases are TGCAGCGTTGTCAGGGCCCTCTCTGGAAACACCATATATTTT. This translates into CSVVRALSGNTIYF.

This chain connects TRBV9 to TRBJ2-1; 7 positions agree with TRBD2. The CDR3 covers 15 residues. The germline CDR1 and CDR2 sequences are SGDLS and YYNGEE. J lost 8 bases, V lost 0 bases, and 8 bases had no gene match. CDR3 sequence reads: CASSVAGRGMDEQFF. The CDR3 nucleotides read TGTGCCAGCAGCGTAGCAGGGCGGGGGATGGATGAGCAGTTCTTC.

This sequence joins TRBV13 and TRBJ2-3; TRBD2 is a possible D gene (6 bases). The V gene lost 3 bases and the J gene lost 0 bases, with 13 bases spanning the gap. Germline loops: CDR1 PRHDT, CDR2 FYEKMQ (reference sequence). The CDR3 runs 16 residues. The CDR3 bases are TGTGCCAGCAGCTTTCCCTCCGGGACTAGCACAGATACGCAGTATTTT. This gives the protein CASSFPSGTSTDTQYF.

The chain recombines TRBV28 with TRBJ2-3, with D hard to call. The V gene's germline CDR1 is MDHEN and CDR2 SYDVKM. Trimming took 11 bases from V and 2 from J, leaving 14 bases between them. The CDR3 is made up of 13 amino acids. The CDR3 region is CAGRPHTTDTQYF. The CDR3 DNA reads as TGTGCCGGGCGTCCTCATACCACAGATACGCAGTATTTT.

The chain recombines TRBV2 with TRBJ2-5; TRBD2 might be the D (6 bases). There are 13 residues in the CDR3. V was pared by 4 bases and J by 1 base, with 7 bases between. CDR1 and CDR2 from the germline V gene are SNHLY and FYNNEI. For the CDR3, the DNA is TGTGCCAGCAGTGTGGAGGGCCAAGAGACCCAGTACTTC. Amino acid sequence: CASSVEGQETQYF. Variable domain in full (rest from reference TRBV2 and TRBJ2-5): EPEVTQTPSHQVTQMGQEVILRCVPISNHLYFYWYRQILGQKVEFLVSFYNNEISEKSEIFDDQFSVERPDGSNFTLKIRSTKLEDSAMYFCASSVEGQETQYFGPGTRLLVL.

DNA for the CDR3: TGTGCCAGCAGTTCAAAGGGACAGGCGCGTTCACCCCTCCACTTT. As protein: CASSSKGQARSPLHF. The rearrangement joins TRBV27 to TRBJ1-6; 8 nucleotides agree with TRBD1. Germline assignment: CDR1 MNHEY and CDR2 SMNVEV (reference sequence). The V and J ends lost 4 bases and 9 bases, in that order; junction bases with no gene match: 8. This CDR3 comprises 15 residues.

V and J are TRBV29-1 and TRBJ2-5; D gene uncertain. The CDR3 spans 14 residues. V gave up 4 bases and J gave up 5 bases, with 17 bases separating them. CDR1 and CDR2 (germline): SQVTM, ANQGSEA. CDR3 DNA: TGCAGCGTTGTCCGTTCCCTAGGAGAGGAGACCCAGTACTTC. This sequence encodes CSVVRSLGEETQYF.

For this clone: Other DNA variants within this sample encode the same CDR3. The chain has TRBV5-4 and TRBJ2-5; no clear D gene. CDR3 size: 13 residues. Per germline, CDR1 SGHNT and CDR2 YYREEE (reference sequence). V lost 2 bases, J lost 2 bases, and 7 bases lay in between. CDR3 nucleotide sequence: TGTGCCAGCAGCTTAGACATTCAAGAGACCCAGTACTTC. As protein: CASSLDIQETQYF.

CDR3 DNA sequence: TGTGCCAGCAGTTACTTAGCGGGAGAGACCCAGTACTTC. Translated: CASSYLAGETQYF. The V and J genes are TRBV6-5 and TRBJ2-5; TRBD2 matches 7 bases. From germline, CDR1 is MNHEY and CDR2 SVGAGI. Germline trimming cut 1 base from V and 4 bases from J; bases unmatched to any gene: 0. This CDR3 region has 13 residues.

This chain uses TRBV28 with TRBJ1-2; TRBD1 agrees at 10 bases. Losses at the gene ends were 7 bases for V and 7 bases for J; bases not matched to a gene: 9. CDR3 length: 14 amino acids. CDR1 MDHEN and CDR2 SYDVKM come from the germline V gene. The CDR3 DNA follows: TGTGCCAGCACGACAGGGGGCTTGTTAAGTGGCTACACCTTC. It is translated as CASTTGGLLSGYTF.

The chain recombines TRBV5-1 with TRBJ2-5; 9 nucleotides align to TRBD2. The V gene's germline CDR1 is SGHRS and CDR2 YFSETQ. Trimming took 6 bases from V and 3 from J; bases not matched to a gene: 12. This CDR3 region has 16 residues. CDR3 nucleotide sequence: TGCGCCAGCACACGATTGACTAGCGGAGGAGAAGAGACCCAGTACTTC. This sequence encodes CASTRLTSGGEETQYF.

CDR3 sequence reads: CSVQGDRDGYTF. The DNA of the CDR3 is TGCAGCGTCCAGGGGGACCGGGATGGCTACACCTTC. This chain connects TRBV29-1 to TRBJ1-2; TRBD1 aligns across 7 bases. Germline CDR1 and CDR2: SQVTM and ANQGSEA. V dropped 6 bases and J dropped 6; count of bases not matched to a gene: 7. This CDR3 region has 12 residues.

This rearrangement joins TRBV29-1 to TRBJ2-7; TRBD1 agrees at 9 bases. The CDR3 spans 14 residues. From germline, CDR1 is SQVTM and CDR2 ANQGSEA. The V segment lost 6 bases and the J segment 4 bases; nucleotides outside the gene matches: 10. Here the CDR3 DNA reads TGCAGCGTCGCAACGACAGGGGGAATTTACGAGCAGTACTTC. This encodes CSVATTGGIYEQYF.

The chain links TRBV18 to TRBJ1-3, with D tentatively TRBD1 (6 bases). V was trimmed by 5 bases and J by 0 bases, leaving 11 bases between them. This CDR3 region has 15 residues. CDR1 is KGHSH and CDR2 is LQKENI in the germline V gene. This CDR3 reads CASSIDRHSGNTIYF. CDR3 in DNA: TGTGCCAGCTCAATTGACAGGCACTCTGGAAACACCATATATTTT.